The 26 T cell receptor beta chains given below trace back to one sample, sequenced in a study of cytomegalovirus exposure and HLA in healthy donors. This PCR relied on a set of 60 Vbeta primers and 13 Jbeta primers. The data were produced by immunoSEQ multiplex PCR, yet TCRdb's version contains in-frame clones alone and is incomplete. The repertoire holds under 95,000 clones, over 70% seen once, with about 2% in the top ten. Input material: PBMCs. These receptors were taken from a boy aged 5-17 years in good health and CMV-seronegative.

A remark on this clone: In the same sample, other DNA sequences code for this CDR3. The rearrangement uses TRBV30 and TRBJ1-5; 7 nucleotides line up with TRBD1. The trim removed 2 bases at V and 5 bases at J, leaving 3 bases unmatched. There are 13 residues in the CDR3. Per the germline V gene, CDR1 is GTSNPN and CDR2 is SVGIG (reference sequence). The CDR3 is CAWSRQGDQPQHF. In DNA form, the CDR3 reads TGTGCCTGGAGTAGACAGGGAGATCAGCCCCAGCATTTT.

The chain combines TRBV28 with TRBJ1-2, with TRBD1 as a possible D gene (5 bases). This CDR3 is 12 amino acids long. V was pared by 6 bases and J by 8 bases, with 13 bases between. CDR1 and CDR2 (germline): MDHEN, SYDVKM. The CDR3 region is CASSRVSWGYTF. CDR3 nucleotide sequence: TGTGCCAGCAGCAGGGTGTCGTGGGGCTACACCTTC.

In this sample, this clone turned up a few times. V usage is TRBV6-4 and J usage is TRBJ2-1, with 7 bases lining up with TRBD1. CDR3 length: 15 residues. Germline values: CDR1 MRHNA, CDR2 SNTAGT. Unmatched junction bases numbered 3, after V lost 3 bases and J lost 1 base. CDR3 loop: CASSESGGSYNEQFF. The DNA for the CDR3 is TGTGCCAGCAGTGAATCAGGGGGATCCTACAATGAGCAGTTCTTC.

The CDR3 protein is CALTRLAGVYNEQFF. In nucleotides, the CDR3 is TGTGCCTTGACCCGCCTAGCGGGGGTATACAATGAGCAGTTCTTC. The chain combines TRBV30 with TRBJ2-1; 10 bases map to TRBD2. The trim removed 7 bases at V and 4 bases at J, leaving 10 bases unmatched. The CDR3 consists of 15 residues. Germline CDR1 is GTSNPN and CDR2 is SVGIG (reference sequence).

V and J are TRBV19 and TRBJ1-5; 9 bases match TRBD1. Germline CDR1 reads LNHDA; CDR2 reads SQIVND (reference sequence). The ends lost 11 bases at V and 4 bases at J; junction bases unmatched: 3. The CDR3 runs 12 residues. In DNA, the CDR3 is TGTGCCGGAGGGACAGGGAATCAGCCCCAGCATTTT. Its translation: CAGGTGNQPQHF. The variable domain in full, completed from reference TRBV19 and TRBJ1-5, reads DGGITQSPKYLFRKEGQNVTLSCEQNLNHDAMYWYRQDPGQGLRLIYYSQIVNDFQKGDIAEGYSVSREKKESFPLTVTSAQKNPTAFYLCAGGTGNQPQHFGDGTRLSIL.

The J gene is TRBJ2-3, the V gene TRBV27; 7 bases agree with TRBD2. The J segment lost 1 base and the V segment lost 10 bases, leaving 5 bases of the junction unmatched. Looked up from germline, CDR1 is MNHEY and CDR2 is SMNVEV (reference sequence). CDR3 length: 13 amino acids. CDR3 DNA sequence: TGTGCCACCATGGCGGGGGGCACAGATACGCAGTATTTT. Protein product: CATMAGGTDTQYF.

The rearrangement links TRBV4-1 to TRBJ2-3; a weak D match, TRBD1 (6 bases). This CDR3 contains 17 residues. The germline V gene has CDR1 MGHRA and CDR2 YSYEKL. V was shortened by 2 bases and J by 0 bases, with 15 bases between the two germline ends. This CDR3 is CASSQPQGLTSTDTQYF. CDR3 DNA: TGCGCCAGCAGCCAACCACAGGGCTTGACTAGCACAGATACGCAGTATTTT.

The CDR3: CASRAGEANTGELFF. The CDR3 DNA is TGTGCCAGCAGAGCCGGGGAGGCGAACACCGGGGAGCTGTTTTTT. The chain employs TRBV6-1 and TRBJ2-2; a possible D gene is TRBD2 (6 bases). Germline V gives CDR1 MNHNS, CDR2 SASEGT. V was shortened by 6 bases and J by 0 bases, with 11 bases between the two germline ends. The CDR3 runs 15 residues.

The V gene is TRBV5-6, the J gene TRBJ2-1, with a weak D call TRBD2 (5 bases). The V and J ends lost 7 bases and 0 bases respectively, with 14 bases between them. CDR3 length: 15 amino acids. Looked up from germline, CDR1 is SGHDT and CDR2 is YYEEEE. CDR3 in amino acids: CASVSVPGSYNEQFF. DNA for the CDR3: TGTGCCAGCGTTAGCGTCCCAGGCTCCTACAATGAGCAGTTCTTC. Variable domain in full (rest from reference TRBV5-6 and TRBJ2-1): DAGVTQSPTHLIKTRGQQVTLRCSPKSGHDTVSWYQQALGQGPQFIFQYYEEEERQRGNFPDRFSGHQFPNYSSELNVNALLLGDSALYLCASVSVPGSYNEQFFGPGTRLTVL.

The chain joins TRBV28 to TRBJ2-3, with D unclear. Between the trimmed V and J ends, which lost 4 bases and 9 bases, there was a span of 11 bases. This CDR3 is 12 amino acids long. Germline CDR1 is MDHEN and CDR2 is SYDVKM. The CDR3 here is CASSSLGETQYF. The CDR3 DNA is TGTGCCAGCAGTTCCCTCGGAGAGACGCAGTATTTT.

J is TRBJ1-4 and V is TRBV15; perhaps TRBD1 as D (6 bases). Germline CDR1 LNHNV, CDR2 YYDKDF (reference sequence). The CDR3 is made up of 15 amino acids. Trimming removed 2 bases from V and 3 bases from J, with 10 bases in between. The CDR3 spells CATSRSGVANEKLFF. DNA of the CDR3: TGTGCCACCAGCAGATCAGGGGTGGCTAATGAAAAACTGTTTTTT. The full variable domain, rest sourced from reference TRBV15 and TRBJ1-4, is DAMVIQNPRYQVTQFGKPVTLSCSQTLNHNVMYWYQQKSSQAPKLLFHYYDKDFNNEADTPDNFQSRRPNTSFCFLDIRSPGLGDTAMYLCATSRSGVANEKLFFGSGTQLSVL.

The chain employs TRBV15 and TRBJ1-4; weak D call: TRBD1 (5 bases). Germline CDR1 is LNHNV and CDR2 is YYDKDF (reference sequence). Trimming removed 1 base from V and 8 bases from J, with 11 bases in between. This CDR3 region has 14 residues. The CDR3 DNA is TGTGCCACCAGCAGAGGTGGGGCAGTCGAAAAACTGTTTTTT. It codes for CATSRGGAVEKLFF.

The V call is TRBV29-1, the J call TRBJ2-5; 10 nucleotides agree with TRBD1. CDR3 length: 15 residues. V was clipped by 5 bases and J by 4 bases; unmatched bases: 10. CDR1 and CDR2 (germline): SQVTM, ANQGSEA. In DNA form, the CDR3 reads TGCAGCGTTCCCGAAGGGGACAGGGGAGGAGAGACCCAGTACTTC. This codes for CSVPEGDRGGETQYF.

The chain uses TRBV18 and TRBJ1-6, with 10 bases matching TRBD1. Germline V gene sequence: CDR1 KGHSH, CDR2 LQKENI. With V trimmed by 3 bases and J by 5 bases, 4 bases remained unmatched. CDR3 length equals 16 residues. This CDR3 reads CASSPSTGGDNSPLHF. CDR3 in DNA: TGTGCCAGCTCACCTTCGACAGGGGGCGATAATTCACCCCTCCACTTT.

This chain connects TRBV7-3 to TRBJ2-7; possibly TRBD1 for D (6 bases). Germline CDR1 is SGHTA and CDR2 is FQGTGA. The V end lost 5 bases, the J end lost 3 bases, and 14 bases lay between the germline ends. CDR3 length: 14 residues. The chain's CDR3 is CASSPQGQSYEQYF. DNA for the CDR3: TGTGCCAGCAGCCCCCAGGGACAAAGCTACGAGCAGTACTTC.

The chain joins TRBV4-3 to TRBJ1-5; TRBD1 is a possible D gene (5 bases). Germline assignment: CDR1 LGHNA and CDR2 YSLEER. The CDR3 has 17 residues. The V end was cut by 0 bases, the J end by 2 bases, with 14 bases between. The DNA for the CDR3 is TGCGCCAGCAGCCAAGAGTGGCGGGGGTTTGGCAATCAGCCCCAGCATTTT. It encodes CASSQEWRGFGNQPQHF.

This clone has more than one count but fewer than ten. The chain links TRBV6-5 to TRBJ2-7; tentatively, D is TRBD2 (5 bases). The CDR3 totals 12 residues. Trimming stripped 4 bases from V and 6 bases from J, with 10 bases between. Per germline, CDR1 MNHEY and CDR2 SVGAGI. CDR3 DNA: TGTGCCAGCAGTTCGGGAAGGCTCGAGCAGTACTTC. Translating gives CASSSGRLEQYF.

This rearrangement joins TRBV7-9 to TRBJ1-1; D may be TRBD1 (5 bases). This CDR3 contains 14 residues. The germline V gene has CDR1 SEHNR and CDR2 FQNEAQ (reference sequence). V lost 3 bases to trimming and J lost 5 bases, with 13 bases between them. CDR3 nucleotide sequence: TGTGCCAGCAGCTTTCCAGGGCGGGGGACTGAAGCTTTCTTT. It is translated as CASSFPGRGTEAFF. The whole variable domain, remainder taken from reference TRBV7-9 and TRBJ1-1, is DTGVSQNPRHKITKRGQNVTFRCDPISEHNRLYWYRQTLGQGPEFLTYFQNEAQLEKSRLLSDRFSAERPKGSFSTLEIQRTEQGDSAMYLCASSFPGRGTEAFFGQGTRLTVV.

Remarks on this clone: Other nucleotide sequences in the sample specify the same CDR3. The chain joins TRBV6-5 to TRBJ2-7; TRBD2 is a possible D gene (6 bases). The CDR3 consists of 14 residues. Germline-derived CDR1 and CDR2 are MNHEY and SVGAGI. The germline V and J ends were trimmed by 3 bases and 3 bases, with 12 bases remaining between them. The CDR3 nucleotides are TGTGCCAGCAGTTATGGGCGGGGAAGCTACGAGCAGTACTTC. This codes for CASSYGRGSYEQYF.

This chain connects TRBV7-9 to TRBJ2-5, with D perhaps TRBD2 (7 bases). The CDR3 consists of 16 residues. V gave up 0 bases and J gave up 5 bases, with 16 bases separating them. From germline, CDR1 is SEHNR and CDR2 FQNEAQ (reference sequence). CDR3 protein: CASSLAPGGREETQYF. The CDR3 region has the DNA TGTGCCAGCAGCTTAGCCCCCGGGGGGCGGGAGGAGACCCAGTACTTC.

In DNA form, the CDR3 reads TGTGCCAGCAGCTTGAGCGGGGTGGATACGCAGTATTTT. This sequence encodes CASSLSGVDTQYF. The V call is TRBV7-9, the J call TRBJ2-3; 7 bases agree with TRBD2. Germline lookup yields CDR1 SEHNR and CDR2 FQNEAQ (reference sequence). V lost 3 bases and J lost 6; bases outside the gene matches: 3. The CDR3 loop spans 13 amino acids.

V and J are TRBV28 and TRBJ2-6, with 8 nucleotides matching TRBD1. The CDR3 extends over 16 amino acids. From germline, CDR1 is MDHEN and CDR2 SYDVKM. The J segment lost 2 bases and the V segment lost 5 bases, leaving 5 bases of the junction unmatched. The CDR3 loop reads CASSRQGSPGANVLTF. As DNA, the CDR3 is TGTGCCAGCAGTCGACAGGGGAGCCCTGGGGCCAACGTCCTGACTTTC.

V is TRBV27 and J is TRBJ1-2; 8 bases line up with TRBD1. The germline V gene has CDR1 MNHEY and CDR2 SMNVEV (reference sequence). This CDR3 region has 13 residues. The J segment lost 7 bases and the V segment lost 5 bases, leaving 6 bases of the junction unmatched. The CDR3 reads CASSTGTGVGYTF. The DNA of the CDR3 is TGTGCCAGCAGTACAGGGACAGGTGTTGGCTACACCTTC.

Here the CDR3 DNA reads TGTGCCAGCAGCTTCGGAGCGGGAGCGGGGACCCAGTACTTC. The encoded protein is CASSFGAGAGTQYF. This rearrangement joins TRBV5-4 to TRBJ2-5; 8 bases agree with TRBD2. The CDR3 contains 14 residues. V shed 2 bases, J shed 7 bases, and the junction held 7 bases outside the gene matches. Germline V gives CDR1 SGHNT, CDR2 YYREEE (reference sequence). Full variable domain (rest looked up from reference TRBV5-4 and TRBJ2-5): ETGVTQSPTHLIKTRGQQVTLRCSSQSGHNTVSWYQQALGQGPQFIFQYYREEENGRGNFPPRFSGLQFPNYSSELNVNALELDDSALYLCASSFGAGAGTQYFGPGTRLLVL.

A word on this clone: The same CDR3 can be traced to other DNA sequences in this sample. The J gene is TRBJ2-7, the V gene TRBV5-1; a weak D match, TRBD2 (5 bases). Per germline, CDR1 SGHRS and CDR2 YFSETQ. The V end lost 2 bases, the J end lost 2 bases, and 11 bases lay between the germline ends. The CDR3 covers 14 residues. The CDR3 sequence is CASSFAGEPYEQYF. CDR3 bases: TGCGCCAGCAGCTTCGCCGGGGAACCCTACGAGCAGTACTTC. Full variable domain (missing parts from reference TRBV5-1 and TRBJ2-7): KAGVTQTPRYLIKTRGQQVTLSCSPISGHRSVSWYQQTPGQGLQFLFEYFSETQRNKGNFPGRFSGRQFSNSRSEMNVSTLELGDSALYLCASSFAGEPYEQYFGPGTRLTVT.

This clone has only one observation. The V call is TRBV5-4, the J call TRBJ1-6; 9 bases map to TRBD1. From germline, CDR1 is SGHNT and CDR2 YYREEE (reference sequence). V dropped 1 base and J dropped 2; count of bases not matched to a gene: 7. The CDR3 totals 18 residues. The CDR3 protein is CASSLPGQGNTYNSPLHF. The CDR3 region has the DNA TGTGCCAGCAGCTTGCCGGGACAGGGTAACACCTATAATTCACCCCTCCACTTT. Drawing the rest from reference TRBV5-4 and TRBJ1-6, the complete variable domain is ETGVTQSPTHLIKTRGQQVTLRCSSQSGHNTVSWYQQALGQGPQFIFQYYREEENGRGNFPPRFSGLQFPNYSSELNVNALELDDSALYLCASSLPGQGNTYNSPLHFGNGTRLTVT.